This T cell receptor (beta chain) was observed in a study of blood T cell repertoires in COVID-19. Method: immunoSEQ multiplex PCR; TCRdb's copy keeps in-frame clones and lacks some. The sample carries 370,000 or so clones, around 87% recorded once. The CDR3 spans 15 residues. Germline CDR1 and CDR2: SGDLS and YYNGEE. V lost 0 bases and J lost 5, with 11 bases in between. This clone appeared many times. Other DNA sequences in this specimen translate into the identical CDR3. The chain carries TRBV9 and TRBJ2-2, with a weak D call TRBD2 (6 bases). This receptor was obtained from a man aged 30-40 years who had recovered from COVID-19. The specimen was PBMCs or T cells enriched from blood (not recorded which). This CDR3 reads CASSVGGGRTGELFF. In DNA form, the CDR3 reads TGTGCCAGCAGCGTAGGTGGAGGGAGGACCGGGGAGCTGTTTTTT.